The rows below give T cell receptor beta chains drawn from one sample of a study of identifying expanded T cells in peripheral blood. Libraries were prepared by immunoSEQ multiplex PCR; TCRdb keeps only in-frame clonotypes and omits some of them. The sample has approximately 58,000 clones; about 85% are singletons. The specimen was blood. The receptors here all came from a person aged 18 to 70 in good health. Both conserved end residues are part of each CDR3. Fields, in order: clone size, J gene, V gene, CDR3 protein. Only part of the rows carry a size: once, few, many, or a class if the clone is expanded.

NA TRBJ2-1 TRBV19 CASSINKVRLAGGLEQFF
NA TRBJ2-1 TRBV5-1 CASSRRLSSSYNEQFF
NA TRBJ2-5 TRBV18 CASSPLAETSGKETQYF
NA TRBJ1-1 TRBV5-6 CASSASWGTEKMNTEAFF
many TRBJ1-2 TRBV5-6 CASRASGGDGYTF
NA TRBJ2-3 TRBV23-1 CASSQSPCTDTQYF
NA TRBJ1-5 TRBV6-1 CASSAPRGHMNNQPQHF
NA TRBJ2-1 TRBV28 CASRISRGRGSYNEQFF
NA TRBJ2-1 TRBV11-3 CASSLTGGAHEQFF
NA TRBJ1-2 TRBV4-1 CASSPQGRYYGYTF
NA TRBJ2-2 TRBV7-2 CASSSLPKSGNGELFF
NA TRBJ2-3 TRBV30 CAWSVLWGKRTDTQYF
NA TRBJ1-1 TRBV23-1 CASSQSPGVTEAFF
few TRBJ2-7 TRBV7-2 CASNHRRGYEQYF